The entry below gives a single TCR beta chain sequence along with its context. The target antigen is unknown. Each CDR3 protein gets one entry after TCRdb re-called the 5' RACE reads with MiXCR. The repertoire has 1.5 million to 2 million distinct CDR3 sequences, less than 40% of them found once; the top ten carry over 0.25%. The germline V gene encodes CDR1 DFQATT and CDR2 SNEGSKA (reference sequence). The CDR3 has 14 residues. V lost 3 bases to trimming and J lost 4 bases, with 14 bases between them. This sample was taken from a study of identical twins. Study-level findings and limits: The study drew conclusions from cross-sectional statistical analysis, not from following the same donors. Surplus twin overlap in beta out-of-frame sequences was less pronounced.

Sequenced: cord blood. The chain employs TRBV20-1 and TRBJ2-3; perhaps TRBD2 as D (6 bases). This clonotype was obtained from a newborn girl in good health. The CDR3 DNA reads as TGCAGTGCTAGGACGGGTCCTAGCGCAGATACGCAGTATTTT. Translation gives CSARTGPSADTQYF.